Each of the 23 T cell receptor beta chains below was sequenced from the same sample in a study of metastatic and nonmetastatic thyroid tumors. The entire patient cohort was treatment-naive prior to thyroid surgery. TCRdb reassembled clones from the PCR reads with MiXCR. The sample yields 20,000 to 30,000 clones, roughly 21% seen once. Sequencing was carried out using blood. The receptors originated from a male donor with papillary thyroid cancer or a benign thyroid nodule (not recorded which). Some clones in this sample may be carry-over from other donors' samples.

The DNA for the CDR3 is TGTGCCTGGAGTAGACTGCGTGGCAGGGGATCGAGAGAGCAGTACTTC. Its protein product is CAWSRLRGRGSREQYF. This rearrangement joins TRBV30 to TRBJ2-7; D is perhaps TRBD1 (6 bases). The CDR3 is 16 amino acids. V shed 2 bases and J shed 7 bases, with 24 bases lying between them. Germline V gene data show CDR1 as GTSNPN and CDR2 as SVGIG (reference sequence).

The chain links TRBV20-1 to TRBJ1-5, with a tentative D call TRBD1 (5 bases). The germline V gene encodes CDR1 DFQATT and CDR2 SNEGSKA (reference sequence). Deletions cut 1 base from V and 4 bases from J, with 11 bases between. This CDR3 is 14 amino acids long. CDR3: CSARGGVGNQPQHF. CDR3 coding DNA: TGCAGTGCTAGAGGAGGGGTCGGAAATCAGCCCCAGCATTTT.

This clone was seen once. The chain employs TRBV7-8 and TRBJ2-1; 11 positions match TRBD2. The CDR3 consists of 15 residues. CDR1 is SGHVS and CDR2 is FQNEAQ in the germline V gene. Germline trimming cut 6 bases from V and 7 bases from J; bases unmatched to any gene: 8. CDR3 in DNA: TGTGCCAGCAGTCCCACTAGCGGGAGAAGTAATGAGCAGTTCTTC. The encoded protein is CASSPTSGRSNEQFF.

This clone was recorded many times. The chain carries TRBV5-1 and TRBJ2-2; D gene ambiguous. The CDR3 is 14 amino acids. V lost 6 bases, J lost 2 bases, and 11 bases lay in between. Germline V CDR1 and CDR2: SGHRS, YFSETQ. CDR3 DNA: TGCGCCAGCAAATTGGGTTCCAACACCGGGGAGCTGTTTTTT. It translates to CASKLGSNTGELFF.

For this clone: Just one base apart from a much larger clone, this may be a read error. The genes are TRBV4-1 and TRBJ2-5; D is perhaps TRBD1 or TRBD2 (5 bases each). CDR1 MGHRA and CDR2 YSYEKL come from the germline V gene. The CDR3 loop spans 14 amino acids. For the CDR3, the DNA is TGCGTCAGCAGCCAAGTGGGGGACGGAGAGACCCAGTACTTC. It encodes CVSSQVGDGETQYF.

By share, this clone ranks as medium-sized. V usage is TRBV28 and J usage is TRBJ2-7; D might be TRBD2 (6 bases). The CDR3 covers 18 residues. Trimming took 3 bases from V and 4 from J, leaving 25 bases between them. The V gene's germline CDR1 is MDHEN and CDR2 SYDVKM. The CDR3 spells CASSFWGLGGRNAYEQYF. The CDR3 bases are TGTGCCAGCAGTTTTTGGGGTTTGGGGGGACGTAACGCATACGAGCAGTACTTC. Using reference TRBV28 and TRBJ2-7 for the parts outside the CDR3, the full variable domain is DVKVTQSSRYLVKRTGEKVFLECVQDMDHENMFWYRQDPGLGLRLIYFSYDVKMKEKGDIPEGYSVSREKKERFSLILESASTNQTSMYLCASSFWGLGGRNAYEQYFGPGTRLTVT.

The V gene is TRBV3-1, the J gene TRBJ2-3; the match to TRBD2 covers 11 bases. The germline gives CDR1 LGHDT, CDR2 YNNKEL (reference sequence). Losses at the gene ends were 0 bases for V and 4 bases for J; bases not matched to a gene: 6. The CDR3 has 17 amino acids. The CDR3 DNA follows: TGTGCCAGCAGCCAAGATAAACTAGCGGGAGTAGCAGATACGCAGTATTTT. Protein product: CASSQDKLAGVADTQYF.

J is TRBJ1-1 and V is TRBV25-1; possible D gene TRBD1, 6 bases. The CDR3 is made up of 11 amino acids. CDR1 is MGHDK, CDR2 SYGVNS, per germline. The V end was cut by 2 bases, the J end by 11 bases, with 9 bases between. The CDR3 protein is CASSEMGAAFF. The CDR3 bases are TGTGCCAGCAGTGAAATGGGGGCGGCTTTCTTT.

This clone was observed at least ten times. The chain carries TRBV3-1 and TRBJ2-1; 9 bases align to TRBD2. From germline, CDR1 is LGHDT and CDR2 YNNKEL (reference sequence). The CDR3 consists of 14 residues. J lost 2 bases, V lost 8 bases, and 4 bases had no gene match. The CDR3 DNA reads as TGTGCCAGCGGAGTAGCGGGAGCCTACAATGAGCAGTTCTTC. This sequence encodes CASGVAGAYNEQFF.

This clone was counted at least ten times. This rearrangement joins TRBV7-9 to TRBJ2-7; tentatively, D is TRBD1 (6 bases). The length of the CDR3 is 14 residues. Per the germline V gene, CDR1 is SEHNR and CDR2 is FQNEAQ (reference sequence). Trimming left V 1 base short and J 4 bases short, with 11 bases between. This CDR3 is CASSLDNRVYEQYF. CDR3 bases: TGTGCCAGCAGCTTAGATAACAGGGTTTACGAGCAGTACTTC.

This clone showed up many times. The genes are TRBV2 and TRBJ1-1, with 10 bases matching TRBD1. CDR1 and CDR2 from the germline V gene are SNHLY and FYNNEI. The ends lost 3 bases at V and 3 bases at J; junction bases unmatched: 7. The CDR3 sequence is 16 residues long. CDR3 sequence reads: CASSDGYGTGDTEAFF. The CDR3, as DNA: TGTGCCAGCAGTGATGGTTACGGGACAGGGGACACTGAAGCTTTCTTT.

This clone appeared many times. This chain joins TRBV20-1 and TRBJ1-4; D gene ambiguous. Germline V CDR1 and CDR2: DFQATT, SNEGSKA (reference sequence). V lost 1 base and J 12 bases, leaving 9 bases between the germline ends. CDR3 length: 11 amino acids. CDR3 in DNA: TGCAGTGCTAGAGGATCGGAAGAACTGTTTTTT. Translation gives CSARGSEELFF.

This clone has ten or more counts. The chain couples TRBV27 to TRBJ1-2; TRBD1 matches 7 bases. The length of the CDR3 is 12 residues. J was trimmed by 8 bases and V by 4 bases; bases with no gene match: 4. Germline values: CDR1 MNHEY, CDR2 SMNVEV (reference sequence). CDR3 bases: TGTGCCAGCAGTTCGACAGGGAGAGGCTACACCTTC. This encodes CASSSTGRGYTF.

CDR3 sequence: CASSSVWTSVNYEQYF. The CDR3 nucleotides read TGTGCCAGCAGTTCTGTATGGACTAGCGTGAACTACGAGCAGTACTTC. V and J are TRBV28 and TRBJ2-7; 9 bases align to TRBD2. The length of the CDR3 is 16 residues. Trimming cost V 4 bases and J 3 bases; bases outside gene matches: 10. The germline gives CDR1 MDHEN, CDR2 SYDVKM.

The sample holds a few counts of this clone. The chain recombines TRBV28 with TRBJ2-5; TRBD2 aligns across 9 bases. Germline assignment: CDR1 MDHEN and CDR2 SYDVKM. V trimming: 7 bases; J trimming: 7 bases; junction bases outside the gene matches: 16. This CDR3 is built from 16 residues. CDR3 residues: CASILGTSWSVVTQYF. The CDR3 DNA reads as TGTGCCAGCATACTTGGGACTAGCTGGAGTGTGGTGACCCAGTACTTC.

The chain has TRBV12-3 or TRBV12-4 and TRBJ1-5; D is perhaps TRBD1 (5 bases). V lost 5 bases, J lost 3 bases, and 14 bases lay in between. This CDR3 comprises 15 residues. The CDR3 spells CASSPQRDDNQPQHF. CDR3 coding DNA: TGTGCCAGCAGTCCCCAAAGGGACGACAATCAGCCCCAGCATTTT.

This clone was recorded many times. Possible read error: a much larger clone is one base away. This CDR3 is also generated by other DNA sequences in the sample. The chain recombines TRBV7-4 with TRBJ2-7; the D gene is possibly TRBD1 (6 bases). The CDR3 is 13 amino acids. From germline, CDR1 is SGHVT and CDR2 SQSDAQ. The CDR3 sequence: CASSLDRTYEQYF. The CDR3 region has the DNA TGTGCCAGTAGCTTGGACAGAACCTACGAGCAGTACTTC.

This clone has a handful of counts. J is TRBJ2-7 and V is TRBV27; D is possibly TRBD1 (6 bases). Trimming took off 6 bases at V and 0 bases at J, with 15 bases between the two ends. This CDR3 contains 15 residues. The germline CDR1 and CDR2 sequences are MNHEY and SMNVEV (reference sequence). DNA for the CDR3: TGTGCCAGCAGCGAAACAGGGTCTTACTCCTACGAGCAGTACTTC. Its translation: CASSETGSYSYEQYF.

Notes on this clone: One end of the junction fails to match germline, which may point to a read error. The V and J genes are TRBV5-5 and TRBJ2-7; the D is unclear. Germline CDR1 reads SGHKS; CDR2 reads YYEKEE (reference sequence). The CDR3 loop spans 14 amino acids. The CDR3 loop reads CASILSDRSYEQYF. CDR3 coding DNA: TGTGCCAGCATCTTGTCTGATCGATCCTACGAGCAGTACTTC.

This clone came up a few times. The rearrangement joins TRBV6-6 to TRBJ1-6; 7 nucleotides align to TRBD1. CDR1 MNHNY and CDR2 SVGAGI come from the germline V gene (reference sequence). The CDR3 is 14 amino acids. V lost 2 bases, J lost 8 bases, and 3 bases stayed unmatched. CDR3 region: CASSYRGRYSPLHF. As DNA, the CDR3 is TGTGCCAGCAGTTACAGGGGGCGCTATTCACCCCTCCACTTT.

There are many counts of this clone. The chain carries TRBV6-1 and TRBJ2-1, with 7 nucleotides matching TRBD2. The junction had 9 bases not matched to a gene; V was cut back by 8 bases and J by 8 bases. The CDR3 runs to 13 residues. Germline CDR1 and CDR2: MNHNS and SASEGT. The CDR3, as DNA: TGTGCCAGCGGGGCGGGAGCGGTGGATGAGCAGTTCTTC. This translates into CASGAGAVDEQFF.

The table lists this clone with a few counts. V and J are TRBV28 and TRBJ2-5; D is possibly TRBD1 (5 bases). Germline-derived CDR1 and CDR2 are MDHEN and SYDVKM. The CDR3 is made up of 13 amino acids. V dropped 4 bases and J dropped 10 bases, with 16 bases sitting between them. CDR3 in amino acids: CASSSWTWVDQYF. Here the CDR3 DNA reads TGTGCCAGCAGTTCCTGGACATGGGTGGACCAGTACTTC.

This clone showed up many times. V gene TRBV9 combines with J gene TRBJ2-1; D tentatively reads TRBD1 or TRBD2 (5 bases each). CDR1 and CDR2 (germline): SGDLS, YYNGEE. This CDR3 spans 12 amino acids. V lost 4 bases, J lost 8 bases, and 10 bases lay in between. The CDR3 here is CASSPRGYEQFF. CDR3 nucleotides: TGTGCCAGCAGCCCTCGGGGCTATGAGCAGTTCTTC.